This T cell receptor beta chain was captured in a study of blood T cells in healthy people across ages. This clonotype has only a few counts. The germline gives CDR1 SEHNR, CDR2 FQNEAQ (reference sequence). The CDR3 is 13 residues long. V gave up 5 bases and J gave up 5 bases, with 10 bases separating them. Through a sample-barcoded 5' primer and a J-beta primer mix, a second PCR was run for about 6 to 11 cycles. CDR3-containing paired-end reads numbering at least 2.5 million came from each sample. TCRdb passed the 5' RACE reads through MiXCR, listing each CDR3 protein once. The repertoire holds approximately 1,100,000 distinct CDR3 sequences, with under 45% as singletons.

The genes are TRBV7-9 and TRBJ2-1; D call uncertain. The specimen sequenced was blood. This TCR derives from a woman aged 55-75 years in good health. CDR3 sequence reads: CASSTDRNNEQFF. The CDR3 region has the DNA TGTGCCAGCAGCACCGATCGGAACAATGAGCAGTTCTTC. Full variable domain (outside the CDR3, taken from reference TRBV7-9 and TRBJ2-1): DTGVSQNPRHKITKRGQNVTFRCDPISEHNRLYWYRQTLGQGPEFLTYFQNEAQLEKSRLLSDRFSAERPKGSFSTLEIQRTEQGDSAMYLCASSTDRNNEQFFGPGTRLTVL.